Below are 5 T cell receptor beta chains sequenced from a single sample in a study of OX40 agonist ivuxolimab in advanced cancers. Clones were sequenced by immunoSEQ multiplex PCR, and TCRdb holds only the in-frame ones, with some missing. Here the sample spans 7,000 to 9,500 clones, 88% being singletons. The starting material was CD4+ or CD8+ T cells sorted from blood, obtained in a trial of the OX40 agonist ivuxolimab. These TCRs come from an adult with an advanced solid tumor such as melanoma, head and neck, liver or kidney cancer.

The chain is built from TRBV6-1 and TRBJ2-7; either TRBD1 or TRBD2 may supply D (5 bases each). CDR3 size: 14 residues. Germline V gene data show CDR1 as MNHNS and CDR2 as SASEGT. The V end was cut by 3 bases, the J end by 5 bases, with 14 bases between. CDR3 DNA sequence: TGTGCCAGCAGTGAGCAGGGACCTCTCCACGAGCAGTACTTC. It translates to CASSEQGPLHEQYF.

The DNA of the CDR3 is TGTGCCAGCAGCGCGACAGGGATTGGGTATGGCTACACCTTC. This gives the protein CASSATGIGYGYTF. The chain carries TRBV9 and TRBJ1-2; 7 positions agree with TRBD1. After removal of 3 bases from V and 5 bases from J, the junction contained 7 bases not matched to a gene. This CDR3 region has 14 residues. Germline CDR1 is SGDLS and CDR2 is YYNGEE.

This clone was found a few times. For the CDR3, the DNA is TGTGCCAGCAGCTTGGCCCGGACAGGACCCATAAATAACAATGAGCAGTTCTTC. It translates to CASSLARTGPINNNEQFF. The J gene is TRBJ2-1, the V gene TRBV5-8; TRBD1 matches at 7 bases. The junction had 14 bases not matched to a gene; V was cut back by 0 bases and J by 5 bases. Germline CDR1 SGHTS, CDR2 YDEGEE. The CDR3 is made up of 18 amino acids.

The rearrangement uses TRBV2 and TRBJ1-3; no clear D. Germline assignment: CDR1 SNHLY and CDR2 FYNNEI. V was clipped by 6 bases and J by 1 base, with 4 bases between them. The CDR3 is 12 amino acids. CDR3 coding DNA: TGTGCCAGCAGGGAGTCTGGAAACACCATATATTTT. It specifies CASRESGNTIYF.

V gene TRBV5-1 combines with J gene TRBJ2-1, with a tentative D call TRBD1 (5 bases). The CDR3 totals 13 residues. V was cut by 2 bases and J by 3 bases, with 6 bases left in between. Germline CDR1 is SGHRS and CDR2 is YFSETQ. CDR3 coding DNA: TGCGCCAGCAGCTTAGGGGACTACAATGAGCAGTTCTTC. It specifies CASSLGDYNEQFF.